Each of the 16 T cell receptor beta chains below was sequenced from the same sample in a study of metastatic and nonmetastatic thyroid tumors. Thyroid surgery took place with no prior treatment in any patient. TCRdb called clones again from the PCR reads with MiXCR. The sample has some 20,000 clones; 20% to 25% are singletons. Sequenced sample: tumor tissue. The receptors here all came from a male donor with papillary thyroid cancer or a benign thyroid nodule (not recorded which). Some clones in this sample may be carry-over from other donors' samples.

By share, this clone counts as medium-sized. Other DNA sequences in the sample encode the same CDR3. V is TRBV6-2 or TRBV6-3 and J is TRBJ2-7, with 7 bases matching TRBD2. The germline V gene encodes CDR1 MNHEY and CDR2 SVGEGT. V trimming: 8 bases; J trimming: 4 bases; junction bases outside the gene matches: 14. The CDR3 totals 15 residues. CDR3 sequence reads: CASESVGGSGYEQYF. The CDR3 DNA is TGTGCCAGCGAATCGGTTGGCGGGAGTGGGTACGAGCAGTACTTC.

By frequency in the sample, this clone is medium-sized. The V gene is TRBV7-6, the J gene TRBJ2-6, with D perhaps TRBD1 (6 bases). Trimming left V 3 bases short and J 0 bases short, with 12 bases between. Germline values: CDR1 SGHVS, CDR2 FNYEAQ. CDR3 length: 17 residues. The CDR3 loop is CASSLGTTGSGANVLTF. The CDR3 DNA sequence: TGTGCCAGCAGCTTGGGGACAACCGGCTCTGGGGCCAACGTCCTGACTTTC. Full variable domain (missing parts from reference TRBV7-6 and TRBJ2-6): GAGVSQSPRYKVTKRGQDVALRCDPISGHVSLYWYRQALGQGPEFLTYFNYEAQQDKSGLPNDRFSAERPEGSISTLTIQRTEQRDSAMYRCASSLGTTGSGANVLTFGAGSRLTVL.

This chain uses TRBV4-2 with TRBJ1-1; D may be TRBD1 (5 bases). Trimming removed 7 bases at V and 5 bases at J, with 17 bases between. Per germline, CDR1 LGHNA and CDR2 YNFKEQ. The CDR3 covers 14 residues. As DNA, the CDR3 is TGTGCCAGCATTAATAGCGGGGGAGGGACTGAAGCTTTCTTT. Amino acid sequence: CASINSGGGTEAFF.

A remark on this clone: With a much larger clone just one base away, this may be a read error. J is TRBJ1-1 and V is TRBV6-2 or TRBV6-3; D ambiguous. The CDR3 has 13 residues. The germline V and J ends were trimmed by 0 bases and 12 bases, with 14 bases remaining between them. The germline gives CDR1 MNHEY, CDR2 SVGEGT. The CDR3 loop is CASSYSSQDESFF. Written as DNA, the CDR3 is TGTGCCAGCAGTTACTCCTCGCAAGATGAGTCTTTCTTT.

Many counts were recorded for this clone. V usage is TRBV19 and J usage is TRBJ2-1, with 13 bases matching TRBD2. With V trimmed by 11 bases and J by 6 bases, 7 bases remained unmatched. CDR1 and CDR2 from the germline V gene are LNHDA and SQIVND (reference sequence). There are 14 residues in the CDR3. DNA of the CDR3: TGTGCCGGCCCCGGGACTAGCGGGACCAATGAGCAGTTCTTC. Translated: CAGPGTSGTNEQFF.

This chain joins TRBV6-1 and TRBJ2-7; possibly TRBD1 for D (6 bases). Germline V lookup: CDR1 MNHNS, CDR2 SASEGT. The CDR3 has 12 residues. Trimming took 6 bases from V and 9 from J, leaving 15 bases between them. The CDR3 DNA reads TGTGCCAGCAGCCAAAATAGGACAGTGCAGTACTTC. Its protein is CASSQNRTVQYF.

This clone was picked up many times. V gene TRBV20-1 combines with J gene TRBJ2-1; tentatively, D is TRBD2 (7 bases). CDR1 and CDR2 from the germline V gene are DFQATT and SNEGSKA (reference sequence). The CDR3 contains 18 residues. Trimming cost V 3 bases and J 7 bases, with 28 bases left between them. The CDR3 spells CSASTISGASGSWNEQFF. The CDR3 nucleotides are TGCAGTGCTAGTACGATTTCGGGGGCTAGCGGTTCCTGGAATGAGCAGTTCTTC.

This clone was counted at least ten times. The V gene is TRBV20-1, the J gene TRBJ1-2; D call uncertain. V was cut by 3 bases and J by 2 bases, with 7 bases left in between. The CDR3 runs to 12 residues. Germline V gene data show CDR1 as DFQATT and CDR2 as SNEGSKA (reference sequence). The chain's CDR3 is CSASPLNYGYTF. CDR3 DNA: TGCAGTGCTAGCCCCCTAAACTATGGCTACACCTTC.

This clone has ten or more counts. The chain uses TRBV5-1 and TRBJ1-5, with 10 positions matching TRBD1. Germline V CDR1 and CDR2: SGHRS, YFSETQ. The CDR3 is 16 residues long. V gave up 1 base and J gave up 3 bases; unmatched junction bases: 4. The CDR3 coding sequence is TGCGCCAGCAGCTTGAATGGACAGGGGGACAATCAGCCCCAGCATTTT. Encoded protein: CASSLNGQGDNQPQHF. Full variable domain (missing parts from reference TRBV5-1 and TRBJ1-5): KAGVTQTPRYLIKTRGQQVTLSCSPISGHRSVSWYQQTPGQGLQFLFEYFSETQRNKGNFPGRFSGRQFSNSRSEMNVSTLELGDSALYLCASSLNGQGDNQPQHFGDGTRLSIL.

This clone was observed many times. A much larger clone is a single base away; this may be a read error. This rearrangement joins TRBV18 to TRBJ2-6; TRBD2 matches 7 bases. Looked up from germline, CDR1 is KGHSH and CDR2 is LQKENI. This CDR3 comprises 18 residues. CDR3 coding DNA: TGTGCCAGCTCACCCCAGAGCGGGGCCAGCTCTGGGGCCAACGTCCTGGCTTTC. It codes for CASSPQSGASSGANVLAF.

CDR3 sequence (DNA): TGCAGTGCTAGAAGGGACAAAGGGGCTGGAAACATTCAGTACTTC. It specifies CSARRDKGAGNIQYF. This chain uses TRBV20-1 with TRBJ2-4, with a possible D match to TRBD1 (6 bases). The CDR3 length is 15 residues. Trimming pared 2 bases from V and 6 bases from J, leaving 17 bases between. From germline, CDR1 is DFQATT and CDR2 SNEGSKA (reference sequence).

At least ten counts were recorded for this clone. This sequence may be a read error, since a much larger clone differs from it by one base. This CDR3 is missing its conserved last phenylalanine or tryptophan, likely due to a read error. This chain connects TRBV19 to TRBJ2-1, with 10 bases identical to TRBD1. Germline CDR1 reads LNHDA; CDR2 reads SQIVND (reference sequence). V lost 5 bases and J lost 2; bases outside the gene matches: 9. This CDR3 comprises 17 residues. The CDR3 coding sequence is TGTGCCAGTAGTGGAGGATTGGGGACAGGGGCCTACAATGAGCAGTTCCTC. The encoded protein is CASSGGLGTGAYNEQFL.

There are many counts of this clone. The chain has TRBV2 and TRBJ2-2; D remains ambiguous. From germline, CDR1 is SNHLY and CDR2 FYNNEI. V dropped 2 bases and J dropped 1 base, with 5 bases sitting between them. This CDR3 has 14 residues. The CDR3 here is CASSEMENTGELFF. Here the CDR3 DNA reads TGTGCCAGCAGTGAAATGGAGAACACCGGGGAGCTGTTTTTT.

Worth noting for this clone: This likely comes from a read error, as the CDR3 has no conserved phenylalanine or tryptophan at its end. The V call is TRBV19, the J call TRBJ1-1; D is unclear. Germline CDR1 and CDR2: LNHDA and SQIVND (reference sequence). The CDR3 has 13 residues. This CDR3 reads CVTSYKVNTEAFS. In nucleotides, the CDR3 is TGTGTCACTAGCTACAAGGTGAACACTGAAGCTTTCTCT.

By proportion, this clone is medium-sized (0.01 to 0.1%). The chain links TRBV6-1 to TRBJ2-5; D is ambiguous. Germline loops: CDR1 MNHNS, CDR2 SASEGT. This CDR3 has 10 residues. V dropped 6 bases and J dropped 5 bases, with 4 bases sitting between them. CDR3 sequence: CASRGETQYF. The CDR3 coding sequence is TGTGCCAGCAGAGGGGAGACCCAGTACTTC.

This clone was observed at least ten times. The chain has TRBV9 and TRBJ2-1; D is possibly TRBD2 (5 bases). The V and J ends lost 4 bases and 7 bases respectively, with 27 bases between them. The CDR3 is made up of 18 amino acids. CDR1 is SGDLS and CDR2 is YYNGEE in the germline V gene. The CDR3 is CASSPFDGPRTPRNEQFF. The CDR3 nucleotides are TGTGCCAGCAGCCCTTTTGACGGGCCCCGGACTCCTCGAAATGAGCAGTTCTTC.